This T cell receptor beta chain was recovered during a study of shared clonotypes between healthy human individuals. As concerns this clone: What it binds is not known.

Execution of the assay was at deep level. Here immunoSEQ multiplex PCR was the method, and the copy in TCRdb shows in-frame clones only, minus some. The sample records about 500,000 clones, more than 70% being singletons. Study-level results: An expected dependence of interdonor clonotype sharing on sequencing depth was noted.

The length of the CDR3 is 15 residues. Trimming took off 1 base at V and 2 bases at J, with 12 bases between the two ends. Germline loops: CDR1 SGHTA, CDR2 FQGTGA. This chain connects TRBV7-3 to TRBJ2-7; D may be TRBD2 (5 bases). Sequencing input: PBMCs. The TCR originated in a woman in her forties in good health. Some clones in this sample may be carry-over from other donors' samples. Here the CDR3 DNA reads TGTGCCAGCAGCTTAATCCCGACTAATCCCTACGAGCAGTACTTC. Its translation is CASSLIPTNPYEQYF.